The TCR beta chain under discussion was sequenced for a study of CD8+CD57+ T cells in acquired aplastic anemia. Study-wide context: Sorted CD4+ and CD8+ cell DNA averaged roughly 3 ug. There were about 11 million reads, on average, for CD4+ cells from healthy donors.

Genomic DNA constituted the template upon which TCR beta VDJ and CDR3 profiling was performed. MiXCR, applied by TCRdb to the reads, yields one record per CDR3 protein. In the table there are some 200,000 distinct CDR3 sequences, almost 35% of which are singletons. Unmatched junction bases numbered 4, after V lost 4 bases and J lost 8 bases. The germline CDR1 and CDR2 sequences are LGHDT and YNNKEL (reference sequence). This CDR3 comprises 13 residues. Input material: sorted CD4+, CD8+, or CD8+CD57+ T cells (not recorded which) from PBMCs. The V call is TRBV3-1, the J call TRBJ1-4; 7 nucleotides line up with TRBD1. This receptor was taken from a human donor in good health, serving as a control. The CDR3 bases are TGTGCCAGCAGCCGTGGGACAGTAGAAAAACTGTTTTTT. Amino acid sequence: CASSRGTVEKLFF.